This T cell receptor (beta chain) stems from a study of blood T cell repertoires in COVID-19. For the study at large: Sites in the United States, Italy and Spain provided acute and convalescent COVID-19 samples. In each case, the material was cDNA or gDNA derived from T cells, B-cell-depleted T cells, or PBMCs.

CDR3 length: 17 amino acids. In the study's own analysis: Reference gene primer amplification gave estimated nucleated cell counts. Assay: immunoSEQ multiplex PCR; the TCRdb copy retains only in-frame clones and omits some. The V and J calls and clone size come from that table; D and trimming were worked out from the DNA. The table lists 200,000 to 300,000 clones, approximately 80% of them singletons. The rearrangement uses TRBV21-1 and TRBJ1-5; the table names TRBD1, a call not compared with the DNA. TRBV21-1 is a known pseudogene. The source is a man older than 75 with acute or convalescent COVID-19. The sample consisted of peripheral blood. This CDR3 reads CASSEPRTGYSNQPQHF. The CDR3 nucleotides are TGTGCCAGCAGCGAACCCAGAACAGGGTATAGCAATCAGCCCCAGCATTTT.